The T cell receptor (beta chain) under discussion was sequenced for a study of metastatic and nonmetastatic thyroid tumors. Regarding the study as a whole: The reported finding was significantly higher TCR beta diversity in malignant thyroid tumors relative to benign nodules, in blood and tumor.

All patients were untreated before thyroid surgery. Via MiXCR, TCRdb re-called the PCR reads. The sample yields around 4,500 clones, about a sixth seen once. The V gene lost 6 bases and the J gene lost 4 bases, with 13 bases spanning the gap. The germline V gene has CDR1 SGHRS and CDR2 YFSETQ. The CDR3 consists of 13 residues. As to this clone: As yet, its antigen is unknown.

The receptor comes from a female donor with papillary thyroid cancer or a benign thyroid nodule (not recorded which). Some clones in this sample may be carry-over from other donors' samples. The sample comprised adjacent normal tissue. The chain joins TRBV5-1 to TRBJ1-1; D possibly corresponds to TRBD1 (6 bases). The chain's CDR3 is CASTLQGFTEAFF. The CDR3 DNA reads as TGCGCCAGCACCTTACAGGGATTCACTGAAGCTTTCTTT.